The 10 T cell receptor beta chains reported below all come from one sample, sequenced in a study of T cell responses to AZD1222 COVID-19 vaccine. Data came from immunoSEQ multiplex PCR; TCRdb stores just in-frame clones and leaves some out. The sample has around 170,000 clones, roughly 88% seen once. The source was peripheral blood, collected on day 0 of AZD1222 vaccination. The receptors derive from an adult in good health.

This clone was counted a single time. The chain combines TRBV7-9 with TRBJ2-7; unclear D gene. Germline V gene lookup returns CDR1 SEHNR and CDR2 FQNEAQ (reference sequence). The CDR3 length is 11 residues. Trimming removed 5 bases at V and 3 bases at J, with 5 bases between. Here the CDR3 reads CASSVNYEQYF. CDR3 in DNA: TGTGCCAGCAGCGTAAACTACGAGCAGTACTTC. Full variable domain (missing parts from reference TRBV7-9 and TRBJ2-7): DTGVSQNPRHKITKRGQNVTFRCDPISEHNRLYWYRQTLGQGPEFLTYFQNEAQLEKSRLLSDRFSAERPKGSFSTLEIQRTEQGDSAMYLCASSVNYEQYFGPGTRLTVT.

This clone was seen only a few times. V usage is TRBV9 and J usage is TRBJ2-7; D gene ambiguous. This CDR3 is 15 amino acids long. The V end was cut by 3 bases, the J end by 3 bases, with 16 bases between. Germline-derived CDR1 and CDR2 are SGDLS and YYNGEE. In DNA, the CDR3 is TGTGCCAGCAGCGCCTCCCCCCAGATACTCTACGAGCAGTACTTC. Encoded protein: CASSASPQILYEQYF.

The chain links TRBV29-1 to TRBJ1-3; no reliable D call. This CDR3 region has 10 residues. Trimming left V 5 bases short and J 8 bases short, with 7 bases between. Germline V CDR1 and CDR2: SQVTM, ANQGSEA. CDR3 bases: TGCAGCGTTAAGAGGGACACCATATATTTT. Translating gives CSVKRDTIYF.

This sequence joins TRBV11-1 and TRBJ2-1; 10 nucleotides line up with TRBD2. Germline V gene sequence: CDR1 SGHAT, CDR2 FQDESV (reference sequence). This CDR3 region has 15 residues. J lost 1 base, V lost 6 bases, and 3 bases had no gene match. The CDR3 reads CASRRAGGSYNEQFF. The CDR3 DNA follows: TGTGCCAGCAGGCGAGCGGGAGGGTCCTACAATGAGCAGTTCTTC. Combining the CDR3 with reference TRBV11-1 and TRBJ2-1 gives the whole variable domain EAEVAQSPRYKITEKSQAVAFWCDPISGHATLYWYRQILGQGPELLVQFQDESVVDDSQLPKDRFSAERLKGVDSTLKIQPAELGDSAMYLCASRRAGGSYNEQFFGPGTRLTVL.

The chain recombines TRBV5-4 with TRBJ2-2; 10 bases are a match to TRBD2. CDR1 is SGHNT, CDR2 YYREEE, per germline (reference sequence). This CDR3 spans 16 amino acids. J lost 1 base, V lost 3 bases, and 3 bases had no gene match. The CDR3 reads CASSSLAGVNTGELFF. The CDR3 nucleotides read TGTGCCAGCAGCTCTCTAGCGGGAGTGAACACCGGGGAGCTGTTTTTT.

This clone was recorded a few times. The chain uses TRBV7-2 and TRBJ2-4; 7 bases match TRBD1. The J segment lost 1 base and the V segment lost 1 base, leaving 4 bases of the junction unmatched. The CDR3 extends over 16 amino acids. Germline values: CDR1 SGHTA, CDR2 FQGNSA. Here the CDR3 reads CASSLEGAGAKNIQYF. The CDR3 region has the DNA TGTGCCAGCAGCTTAGAGGGGGCCGGGGCCAAAAACATTCAGTACTTC. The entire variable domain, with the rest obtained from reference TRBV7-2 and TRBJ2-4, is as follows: GAGVSQSPSNKVTEKGKDVELRCDPISGHTALYWYRQSLGQGLEFLIYFQGNSAPDKSGLPSDRFSAERTGGSVSTLTIQRTQQEDSAVYLCASSLEGAGAKNIQYFGAGTRLSVL.

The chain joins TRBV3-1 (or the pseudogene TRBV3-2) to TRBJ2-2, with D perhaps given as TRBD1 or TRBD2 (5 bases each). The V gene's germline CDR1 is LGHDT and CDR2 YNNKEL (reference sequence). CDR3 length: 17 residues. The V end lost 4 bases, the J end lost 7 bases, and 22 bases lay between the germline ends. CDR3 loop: CASSRPKGTTKGGELFF. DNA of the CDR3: TGTGCCAGCAGCCGCCCTAAAGGGACCACCAAGGGCGGGGAGCTGTTTTTT.

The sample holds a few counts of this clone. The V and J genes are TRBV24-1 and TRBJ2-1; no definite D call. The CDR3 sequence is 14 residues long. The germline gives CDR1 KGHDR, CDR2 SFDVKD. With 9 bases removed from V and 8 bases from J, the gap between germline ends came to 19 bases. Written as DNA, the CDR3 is TGTGCCACCTCCCTGAGCACTTTTCGCGATGAGCAGTTCTTC. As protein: CATSLSTFRDEQFF.

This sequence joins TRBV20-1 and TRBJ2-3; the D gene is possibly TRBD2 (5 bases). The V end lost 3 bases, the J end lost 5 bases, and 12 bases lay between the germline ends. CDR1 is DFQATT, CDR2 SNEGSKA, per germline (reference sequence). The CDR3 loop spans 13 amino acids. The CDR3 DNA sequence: TGCAGTGCTAGTTCCCAGCGGCTAGATACGCAGTATTTT. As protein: CSASSQRLDTQYF.

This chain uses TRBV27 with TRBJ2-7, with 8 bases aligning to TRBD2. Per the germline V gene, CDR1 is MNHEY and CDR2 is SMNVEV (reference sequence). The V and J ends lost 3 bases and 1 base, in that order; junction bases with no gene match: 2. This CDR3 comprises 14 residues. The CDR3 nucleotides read TGTGCCAGCAGTTTCACTAGCGGATCCTACGAGCAGTACTTC. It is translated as CASSFTSGSYEQYF.